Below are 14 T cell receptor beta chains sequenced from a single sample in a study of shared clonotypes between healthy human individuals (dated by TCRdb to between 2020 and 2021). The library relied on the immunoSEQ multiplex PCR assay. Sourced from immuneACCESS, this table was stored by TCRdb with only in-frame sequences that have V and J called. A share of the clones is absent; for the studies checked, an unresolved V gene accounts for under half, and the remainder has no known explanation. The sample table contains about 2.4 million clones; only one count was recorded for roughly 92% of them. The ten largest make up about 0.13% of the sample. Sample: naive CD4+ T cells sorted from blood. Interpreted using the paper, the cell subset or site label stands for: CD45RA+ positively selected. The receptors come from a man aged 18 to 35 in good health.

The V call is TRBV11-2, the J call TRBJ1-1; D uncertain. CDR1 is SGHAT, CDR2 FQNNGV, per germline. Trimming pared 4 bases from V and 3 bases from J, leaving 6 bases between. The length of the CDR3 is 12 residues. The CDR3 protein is CASSSRYTEAFF. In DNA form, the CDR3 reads TGTGCCAGCAGCTCTAGATACACTGAAGCTTTCTTT.

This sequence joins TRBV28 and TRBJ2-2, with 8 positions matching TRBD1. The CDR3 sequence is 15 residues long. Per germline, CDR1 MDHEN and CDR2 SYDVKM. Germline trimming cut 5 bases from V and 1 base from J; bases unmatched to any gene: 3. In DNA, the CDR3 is TGTGCCAGCAGTCCAGGGGGCGAGAACACCGGGGAGCTGTTTTTT. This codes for CASSPGGENTGELFF.

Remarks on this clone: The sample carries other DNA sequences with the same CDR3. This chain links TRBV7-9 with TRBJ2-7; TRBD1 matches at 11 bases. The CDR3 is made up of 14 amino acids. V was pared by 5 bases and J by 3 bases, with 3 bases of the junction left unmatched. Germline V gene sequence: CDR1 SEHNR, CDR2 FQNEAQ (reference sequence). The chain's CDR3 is CASSRGTGGYEQYF. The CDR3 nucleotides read TGTGCCAGCAGCCGAGGGACAGGGGGCTACGAGCAGTACTTC.

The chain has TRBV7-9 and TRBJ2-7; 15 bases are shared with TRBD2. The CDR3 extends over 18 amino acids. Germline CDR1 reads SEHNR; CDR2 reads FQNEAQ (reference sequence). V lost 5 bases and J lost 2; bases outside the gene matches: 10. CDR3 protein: CASSPTGLAGGRPYEQYF. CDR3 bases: TGTGCCAGCAGCCCCACGGGACTAGCGGGAGGTCGGCCCTACGAGCAGTACTTC. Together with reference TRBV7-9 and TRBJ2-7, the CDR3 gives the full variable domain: DTGVSQNPRHKITKRGQNVTFRCDPISEHNRLYWYRQTLGQGPEFLTYFQNEAQLEKSRLLSDRFSAERPKGSFSTLEIQRTEQGDSAMYLCASSPTGLAGGRPYEQYFGPGTRLTVT.

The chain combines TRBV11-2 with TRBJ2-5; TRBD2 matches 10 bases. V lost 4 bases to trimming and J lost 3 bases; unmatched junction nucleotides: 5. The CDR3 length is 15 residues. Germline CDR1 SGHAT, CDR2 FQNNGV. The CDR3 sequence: CASSSSGREEETQYF. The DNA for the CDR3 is TGTGCCAGCAGCTCTAGCGGGAGAGAGGAAGAGACCCAGTACTTC.

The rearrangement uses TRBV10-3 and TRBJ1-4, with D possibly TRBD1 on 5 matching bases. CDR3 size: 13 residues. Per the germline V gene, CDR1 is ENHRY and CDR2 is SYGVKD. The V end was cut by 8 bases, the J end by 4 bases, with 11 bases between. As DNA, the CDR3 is TGTGCCATCGGGGGTGGGGTTAATGAAAAACTGTTTTTT. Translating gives CAIGGGVNEKLFF.

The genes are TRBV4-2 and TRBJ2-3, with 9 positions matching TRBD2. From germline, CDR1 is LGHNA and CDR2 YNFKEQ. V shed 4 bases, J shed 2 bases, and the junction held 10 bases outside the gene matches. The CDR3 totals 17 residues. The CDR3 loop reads CASSPSGAGGVTDTQYF. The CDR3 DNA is TGTGCCAGCAGCCCTTCTGGCGCGGGAGGGGTCACAGATACGCAGTATTTT.

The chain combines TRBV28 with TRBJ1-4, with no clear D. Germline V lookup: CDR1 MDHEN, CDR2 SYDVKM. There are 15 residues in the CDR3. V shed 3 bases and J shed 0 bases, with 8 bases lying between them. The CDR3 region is CASSFRRSTNEKLFF. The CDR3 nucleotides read TGTGCCAGCAGTTTCCGGAGATCAACTAATGAAAAACTGTTTTTT.

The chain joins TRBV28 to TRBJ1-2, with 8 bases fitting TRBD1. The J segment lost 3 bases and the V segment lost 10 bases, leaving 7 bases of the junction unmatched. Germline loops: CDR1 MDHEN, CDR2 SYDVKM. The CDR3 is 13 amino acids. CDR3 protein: CATTGGTYYGYTF. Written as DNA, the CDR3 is TGTGCCACCACAGGGGGGACGTACTATGGCTACACCTTC.

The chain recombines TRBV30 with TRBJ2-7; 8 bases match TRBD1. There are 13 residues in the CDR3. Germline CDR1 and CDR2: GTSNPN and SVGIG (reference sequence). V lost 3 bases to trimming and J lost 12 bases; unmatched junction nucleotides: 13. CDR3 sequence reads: CAWRGQGQELRYF. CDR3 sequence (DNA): TGTGCCTGGAGAGGTCAGGGACAGGAGTTACGGTACTTC. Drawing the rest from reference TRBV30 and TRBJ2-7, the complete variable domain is SQTIHQWPATLVQPVGSPLSLECTVEGTSNPNLYWYRQAAGRGLQLLFYSVGIGQISSEVPQNLSASRPQDRQFILSSKKLLLSDSGFYLCAWRGQGQELRYFGPGTRLTVT.

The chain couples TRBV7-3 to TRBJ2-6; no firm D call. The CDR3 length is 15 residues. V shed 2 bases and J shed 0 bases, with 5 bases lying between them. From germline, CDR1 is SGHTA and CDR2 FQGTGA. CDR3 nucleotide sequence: TGTGCCAGCAGCTTACTGGCCTCTGGGGCCAACGTCCTGACTTTC. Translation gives CASSLLASGANVLTF.

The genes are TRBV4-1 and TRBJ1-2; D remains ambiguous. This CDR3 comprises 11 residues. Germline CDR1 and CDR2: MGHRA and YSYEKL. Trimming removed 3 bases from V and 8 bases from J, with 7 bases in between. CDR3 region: CASSHSGGYTF. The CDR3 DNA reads TGCGCCAGCAGCCATTCTGGAGGCTACACCTTC.

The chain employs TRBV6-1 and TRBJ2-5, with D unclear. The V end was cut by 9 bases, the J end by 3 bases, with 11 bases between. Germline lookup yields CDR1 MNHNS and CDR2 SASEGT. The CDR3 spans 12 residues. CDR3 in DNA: TGTGCCAGTGACCTTAGGAAAGAGACCCAGTACTTC. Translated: CASDLRKETQYF.

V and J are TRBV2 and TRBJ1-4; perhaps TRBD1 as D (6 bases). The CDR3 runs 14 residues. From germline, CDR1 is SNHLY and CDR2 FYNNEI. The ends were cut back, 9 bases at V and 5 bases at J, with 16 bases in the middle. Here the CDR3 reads CASRTGQSNEKLFF. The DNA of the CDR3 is TGTGCCAGTAGAACAGGACAGTCAAATGAAAAACTGTTTTTT.